Each of the 5 T cell receptor beta chains below was sequenced from the same sample in a study of PD-1 blockade in classical Hodgkin lymphoma. Time point described: cycle 4 day 1 (C4D1), after more than five weeks of nivolumab. Brentuximab vedotin exposure varied among the patients, all of whom had relapsed after autologous stem cell transplantation. Researchers pulled CD8+ T cells out of thawed PBMCs using magnetic negative selection. This table comes from immunoSEQ multiplex PCR, and its TCRdb copy is limited to in-frame clones, with some not included. The sample records about 4,300 clones, approximately 70% being singletons. The source material was CD8+ T cells from blood, sampled before the fourth cycle of nivolumab. The receptor set was obtained from a human donor with classical Hodgkin lymphoma.

This rearrangement joins TRBV4-3 to TRBJ2-7; no clear D gene. CDR1 is LGHNA, CDR2 YSLEER, per germline. V lost 6 bases, J lost 3 bases, and 21 bases lay in between. This CDR3 is 16 amino acids long. The CDR3 spells CASSQSIKAANYEQYF. CDR3 nucleotides: TGCGCCAGCAGTCAAAGTATCAAGGCAGCTAACTACGAGCAGTACTTC.

The chain joins TRBV7-9 to TRBJ1-2; D not resolved. This CDR3 has 14 amino acids. Germline values: CDR1 SEHNR, CDR2 FQNEAQ (reference sequence). Trimming cost V 5 bases and J 2 bases, with 12 bases left between them. This chain's CDR3 is CASSQDPRNYGYTF. In DNA form, the CDR3 reads TGTGCCAGCAGCCAAGACCCTAGAAACTATGGCTACACCTTC.

V and J are TRBV5-6 and TRBJ2-7; no definite D call. The CDR3 totals 11 residues. Trimming took off 0 bases at V and 6 bases at J, with 4 bases between the two ends. CDR1 is SGHDT, CDR2 YYEEEE, per germline. CDR3 in DNA: TGTGCCAGCAGCTTGGGACCCGAGCAGTACTTC. Its translation is CASSLGPEQYF. The full variable domain, in which reference TRBV5-6 and TRBJ2-7 provide the parts outside the CDR3, is DAGVTQSPTHLIKTRGQQVTLRCSPKSGHDTVSWYQQALGQGPQFIFQYYEEEERQRGNFPDRFSGHQFPNYSSELNVNALLLGDSALYLCASSLGPEQYFGPGTRLTVT.

The V and J genes are TRBV28 and TRBJ1-5, with 9 bases matching TRBD1. The CDR3 runs to 15 residues. Trimming took 2 bases from V and 6 from J; bases not matched to a gene: 5. The germline gives CDR1 MDHEN, CDR2 SYDVKM. The CDR3 loop is CASSLRGTGIQPQHF. The CDR3 bases are TGTGCCAGCAGTTTACGGGGGACAGGGATTCAGCCCCAGCATTTT.

This clone was observed a handful of times. V gene TRBV2 combines with J gene TRBJ1-6; D gene unclear. Germline-derived CDR1 and CDR2 are SNHLY and FYNNEI. V lost 6 bases to trimming and J lost 9 bases, with 18 bases between them. There are 15 residues in the CDR3. CDR3: CASRSGSGMISPLHF. Written as DNA, the CDR3 is TGTGCCAGCAGATCCGGCAGCGGTATGATTTCACCCCTCCACTTT.